This T cell receptor beta chain was captured by sequencing in a study of blood T cell repertoires in COVID-19. At the level of the study: COVID-19 samples collected from the United States, Italy and Spain covered acute and convalescent phases.

Measured with immunoSEQ multiplex PCR; TCRdb has only the in-frame clones, and not every one. The sample yields about 360,000 clones, around 88% seen once. V was trimmed by 1 base and J by 2 bases, leaving 9 bases between them. Per germline, CDR1 SGHRS and CDR2 YFSETQ. The CDR3 has 14 residues. The sequenced sample was peripheral blood. This receptor was identified in a woman in her sixties or seventies with COVID-19, enrolled during active disease. The chain carries TRBV5-1 and TRBJ1-2; D not certain. Here the CDR3 DNA reads TGCGCCAGCAGCTTGTGGAGTAACAACTATGGCTACACCTTC. As protein: CASSLWSNNYGYTF. The full variable domain, completed using reference TRBV5-1 and TRBJ1-2, is KAGVTQTPRYLIKTRGQQVTLSCSPISGHRSVSWYQQTPGQGLQFLFEYFSETQRNKGNFPGRFSGRQFSNSRSEMNVSTLELGDSALYLCASSLWSNNYGYTFGSGTRLTVV.